These 22 T cell receptor beta chains originate from one sample sequenced in a study of blood T cell repertoires in COVID-19. Using immunoSEQ multiplex PCR, the repertoire was profiled, and TCRdb retains in-frame clones only, with some absent. Here the sample spans about 250,000 clones, 70% to 85% being singletons. The sample consisted of peripheral blood. Receptors originate from a man aged 80 or over with acute or convalescent COVID-19.

J is TRBJ1-6 and V is TRBV2; 9 positions agree with TRBD1. CDR3 length: 15 amino acids. V dropped 1 base and J dropped 9; count of bases not matched to a gene: 4. Germline V gene lookup returns CDR1 SNHLY and CDR2 FYNNEI. CDR3: CASSEVTGGGSPLHF. In nucleotides, the CDR3 is TGTGCCAGCAGTGAAGTCACAGGGGGCGGTTCACCCCTCCACTTT.

The chain combines TRBV6-5 with TRBJ1-1; the match to TRBD1 covers 7 bases. CDR1 is MNHEY, CDR2 SVGAGI, per germline. J was trimmed by 2 bases and V by 7 bases; bases with no gene match: 10. This CDR3 contains 15 residues. The CDR3, as DNA: TGTGCCAGCATACCCACAGGGGCTAGAAACACTGAAGCTTTCTTT. This sequence encodes CASIPTGARNTEAFF.

This clone was picked up one time. The rearrangement links TRBV5-1 to TRBJ1-2; D unclear. Between the trimmed V and J ends, which lost 2 bases and 4 bases, there was a span of 9 bases. This CDR3 has 13 residues. Germline assignment: CDR1 SGHRS and CDR2 YFSETQ. The CDR3 DNA reads TGCGCCAGCAGCTTAGACATCGTCTATGGCTACACCTTC. It yields the protein CASSLDIVYGYTF.

This chain connects TRBV10-1 to TRBJ2-3; 8 nucleotides agree with TRBD1. CDR1 and CDR2 (germline): WNHNN, SYGVQD (reference sequence). J lost 0 bases, V lost 8 bases, and 1 base had no gene match. The length of the CDR3 is 13 residues. The CDR3 region is CASGQGSTDTQYF. CDR3 nucleotide sequence: TGCGCCAGCGGACAGGGTAGCACAGATACGCAGTATTTT.

This clone has only one observation. In nucleotides, the CDR3 is TGTGCCAGCAGTTACCGCGGACAGGACAATAGCAATCAGCCCCAGCATTTT. Translation gives CASSYRGQDNSNQPQHF. V and J are TRBV6-2 or TRBV6-3 and TRBJ1-5; 7 bases are shared with TRBD1. Germline V CDR1 and CDR2: MNHEY, SVGEGT. With V trimmed by 2 bases and J by 0 bases, 7 bases remained unmatched. The length of the CDR3 is 17 residues.

The chain links TRBV5-4 to TRBJ2-3; TRBD2 matches 8 bases. There are 14 residues in the CDR3. Per the germline V gene, CDR1 is SGHNT and CDR2 is YYREEE (reference sequence). After removal of 2 bases from V and 5 bases from J, the junction contained 4 bases not matched to a gene. CDR3 protein: CASSFNRGGDTQYF. The CDR3 nucleotides are TGTGCCAGCAGCTTCAACCGGGGGGGAGATACGCAGTATTTT.

This clone has more than one count but fewer than ten. This chain joins TRBV6-2 or TRBV6-3 and TRBJ1-2; the match to TRBD1 covers 7 bases. CDR1 is MNHEY and CDR2 is SVGEGT in the germline V gene. V was pared by 4 bases and J by 7 bases, with 6 bases of the junction left unmatched. The CDR3 runs 13 residues. The CDR3 nucleotides read TGTGCCAGCAGTTCGACAGGGTCAGGTGGCTACACCTTC. Its translation is CASSSTGSGGYTF.

This rearrangement joins TRBV2 to TRBJ2-3; TRBD1 is a possible D gene (5 bases). Per the germline V gene, CDR1 is SNHLY and CDR2 is FYNNEI. This CDR3 has 16 residues. V shed 8 bases and J shed 0 bases, with 18 bases lying between them. The CDR3, as DNA: TGTGCCAGCCGAGCAGGGTTACTCGCTAGCACAGATACGCAGTATTTT. Translation gives CASRAGLLASTDTQYF. Using reference TRBV2 and TRBJ2-3 for the parts outside the CDR3, the full variable domain is EPEVTQTPSHQVTQMGQEVILRCVPISNHLYFYWYRQILGQKVEFLVSFYNNEISEKSEIFDDQFSVERPDGSNFTLKIRSTKLEDSAMYFCASRAGLLASTDTQYFGPGTRLTVL.

This chain links TRBV9 with TRBJ1-3; D not resolved. Germline V gene data show CDR1 as SGDLS and CDR2 as YYNGEE. Trimming removed 0 bases from V and 4 bases from J, with 8 bases in between. The CDR3 consists of 14 residues. CDR3 protein: CASSVGWAGNTIYF. CDR3 coding DNA: TGTGCCAGCAGCGTAGGTTGGGCGGGAAACACCATATATTTT.

The genes are TRBV2 and TRBJ1-1, with a tentative D call TRBD1 (5 bases). V was shortened by 7 bases and J by 0 bases, with 9 bases between the two germline ends. There are 13 residues in the CDR3. Germline CDR1 reads SNHLY; CDR2 reads FYNNEI. CDR3 residues: CASTGELNTEAFF. The CDR3, as DNA: TGTGCCAGCACGGGGGAGTTGAACACTGAAGCTTTCTTT.

This clone was found a few times. The chain carries TRBV24-1 and TRBJ2-5; D is ambiguous. V was shortened by 4 bases and J by 0 bases, with 5 bases between the two germline ends. Germline CDR1 and CDR2: KGHDR and SFDVKD. This CDR3 has 13 amino acids. The CDR3 nucleotides read TGTGCCACCAGTGACCCGTACCAAGAGACCCAGTACTTC. Its translation is CATSDPYQETQYF.

This chain connects TRBV3-1 (or the pseudogene TRBV3-2) to TRBJ1-4; tentatively, D is TRBD1 (5 bases). The CDR3 runs to 14 residues. V was pared by 6 bases and J by 3 bases, with 11 bases between. Germline CDR1 and CDR2: LGHDT and YNNKEL (reference sequence). CDR3 amino acids: CASSIDRPNEKLFF. CDR3 coding DNA: TGTGCCAGCAGTATCGACAGACCTAATGAAAAACTGTTTTTT.

The chain couples TRBV28 to TRBJ2-1, with D possibly matching TRBD2 (5 bases). The CDR3 consists of 12 residues. From germline, CDR1 is MDHEN and CDR2 SYDVKM. V was cut by 5 bases and J by 7 bases, with 9 bases left in between. The CDR3 spells CASSRGWNEQFF. CDR3 sequence (DNA): TGTGCCAGCAGTCGAGGGTGGAATGAGCAGTTCTTC.

This clone appeared once. This chain uses TRBV6-4 with TRBJ1-2, with 8 bases identical to TRBD1. V lost 1 base and J lost 0; bases outside the gene matches: 7. CDR3 size: 17 residues. The germline CDR1 and CDR2 sequences are MRHNA and SNTAGT. The CDR3 region has the DNA TGTGCCAGCAGTGACTTCGTACAGGGGGGGACTAACTATGGCTACACCTTC. It is translated as CASSDFVQGGTNYGYTF.

The chain joins TRBV5-1 to TRBJ2-7, with a tentative D call TRBD1 (5 bases). From germline, CDR1 is SGHRS and CDR2 YFSETQ. V was shortened by 3 bases and J by 5 bases, with 18 bases between the two germline ends. CDR3 size: 15 residues. The CDR3: CASSSGQGSRNEQYF. The CDR3 DNA sequence: TGCGCCAGCAGCTCGGGCCAGGGTTCGAGAAACGAGCAGTACTTC.

The chain carries TRBV7-8 and TRBJ1-2, with 11 positions matching TRBD1. With V trimmed by 2 bases and J by 8 bases, 10 bases remained unmatched. The CDR3 has 16 residues. Germline V gene data show CDR1 as SGHVS and CDR2 as FQNEAQ. CDR3 in amino acids: CASSLFGQGAMGGYTF. The CDR3 nucleotides are TGTGCCAGCAGCTTATTCGGACAGGGGGCGATGGGCGGCTACACCTTC.

V gene TRBV14 combines with J gene TRBJ1-2, with 9 bases aligning to TRBD1. The trim removed 4 bases at V and 4 bases at J, leaving 4 bases unmatched. The germline gives CDR1 SGHDN, CDR2 FVKESK. CDR3 length: 14 amino acids. The CDR3 here is CASSPGQGSYGYTF. CDR3 bases: TGTGCCAGCAGCCCGGGACAGGGAAGCTATGGCTACACCTTC.

This chain links TRBV5-1 with TRBJ1-6; the D is unclear. Trimming removed 4 bases at V and 8 bases at J, with 19 bases between. Germline CDR1 SGHRS, CDR2 YFSETQ. This CDR3 is built from 16 residues. CDR3 loop: CASSQIRGALDSPLHF. As DNA, the CDR3 is TGCGCCAGCAGCCAAATCCGGGGAGCGCTCGATTCACCCCTCCACTTT.

The gene calls are TRBV28 and TRBJ2-7, with D perhaps TRBD2 (6 bases). Germline CDR1 and CDR2: MDHEN and SYDVKM. The CDR3 has 14 amino acids. Trimming stripped 5 bases from V and 0 bases from J, with 11 bases between. The CDR3 region is CASSGTLSSYEQYF. In nucleotides, the CDR3 is TGTGCCAGCAGTGGGACTCTCAGCTCCTACGAGCAGTACTTC.

The chain joins TRBV27 to TRBJ2-2, with TRBD1 identical over 12 bases. CDR1 is MNHEY and CDR2 is SMNVEV in the germline V gene (reference sequence). The V segment lost 4 bases and the J segment 6 bases; nucleotides outside the gene matches: 15. This CDR3 spans 19 amino acids. CDR3 in amino acids: CASSSLGTGGFKVSGELFF. CDR3 DNA sequence: TGTGCCAGCAGTTCTCTTGGGACAGGGGGCTTTAAGGTGTCCGGGGAGCTGTTTTTT.

The chain couples TRBV5-1 to TRBJ2-7, with a weak D call TRBD2 (6 bases). CDR3 size: 14 residues. Germline lookup yields CDR1 SGHRS and CDR2 YFSETQ. Trimming left V 4 bases short and J 5 bases short, with 16 bases between. The CDR3, as DNA: TGCGCCAGCAGCCGGGACTGGGGTAGGGACGAGCAGTACTTC. Encoded protein: CASSRDWGRDEQYF.

The chain is built from TRBV28 and TRBJ1-2; TRBD1 agrees at 8 bases. Per the germline V gene, CDR1 is MDHEN and CDR2 is SYDVKM. The CDR3 is 14 residues long. V lost 6 bases to trimming and J lost 3 bases; unmatched junction nucleotides: 6. In DNA form, the CDR3 reads TGTGCCAGCAGACCCCCAGGGGGCTACTATGGCTACACCTTC. Its translation is CASRPPGGYYGYTF.